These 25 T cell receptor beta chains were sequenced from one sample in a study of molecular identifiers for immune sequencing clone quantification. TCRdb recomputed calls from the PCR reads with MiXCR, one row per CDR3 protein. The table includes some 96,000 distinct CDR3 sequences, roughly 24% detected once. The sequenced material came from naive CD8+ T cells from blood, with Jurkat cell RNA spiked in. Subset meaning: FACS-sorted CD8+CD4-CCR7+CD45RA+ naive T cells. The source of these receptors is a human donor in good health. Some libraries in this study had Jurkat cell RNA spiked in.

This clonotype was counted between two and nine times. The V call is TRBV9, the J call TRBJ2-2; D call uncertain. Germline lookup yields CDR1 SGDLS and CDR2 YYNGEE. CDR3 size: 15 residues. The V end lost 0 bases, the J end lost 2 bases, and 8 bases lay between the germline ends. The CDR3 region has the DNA TGTGCCAGCAGCGTAGCTGAGGACAACACCGGGGAGCTGTTTTTT. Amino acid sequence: CASSVAEDNTGELFF.

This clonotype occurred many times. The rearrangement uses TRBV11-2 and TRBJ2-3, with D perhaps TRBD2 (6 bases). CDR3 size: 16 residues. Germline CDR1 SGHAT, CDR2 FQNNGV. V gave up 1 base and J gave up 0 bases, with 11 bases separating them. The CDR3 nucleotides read TGTGCCAGCAGCTTAGGTTGGGGGACTAGCACAGATACGCAGTATTTT. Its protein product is CASSLGWGTSTDTQYF.

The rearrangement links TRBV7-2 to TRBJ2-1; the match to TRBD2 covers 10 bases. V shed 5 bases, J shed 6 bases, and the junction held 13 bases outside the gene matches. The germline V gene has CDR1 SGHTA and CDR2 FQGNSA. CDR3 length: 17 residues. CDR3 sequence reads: CASSPFPGASGGNEQFF. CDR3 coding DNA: TGTGCCAGCAGCCCGTTTCCAGGGGCTAGCGGGGGCAATGAGCAGTTCTTC.

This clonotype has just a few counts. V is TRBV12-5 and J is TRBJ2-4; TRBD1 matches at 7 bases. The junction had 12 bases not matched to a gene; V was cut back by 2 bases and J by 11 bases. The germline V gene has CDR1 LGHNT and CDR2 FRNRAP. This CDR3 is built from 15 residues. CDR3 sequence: CASGLSGTERSLQYF. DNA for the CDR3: TGTGCTAGTGGTTTGTCCGGGACAGAGAGAAGCCTTCAGTACTTC.

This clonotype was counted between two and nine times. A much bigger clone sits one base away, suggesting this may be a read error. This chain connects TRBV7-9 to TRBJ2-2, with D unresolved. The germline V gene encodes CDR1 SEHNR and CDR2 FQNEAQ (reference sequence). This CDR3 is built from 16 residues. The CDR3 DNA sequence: TGTGCCAGCAGCGGGATCCGGGTTGCGAACGCCGGGGAGCTGTTTTTT. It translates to CASSGIRVANAGELFF.

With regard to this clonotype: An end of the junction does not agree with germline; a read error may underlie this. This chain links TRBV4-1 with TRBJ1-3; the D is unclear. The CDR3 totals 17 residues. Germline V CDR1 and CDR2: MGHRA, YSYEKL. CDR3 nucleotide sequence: TGCGCCAGCAGCCAAGGCATCAGTTCACGCTCTGGAAACACCGTATATTTT. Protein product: CASSQGISSRSGNTVYF.

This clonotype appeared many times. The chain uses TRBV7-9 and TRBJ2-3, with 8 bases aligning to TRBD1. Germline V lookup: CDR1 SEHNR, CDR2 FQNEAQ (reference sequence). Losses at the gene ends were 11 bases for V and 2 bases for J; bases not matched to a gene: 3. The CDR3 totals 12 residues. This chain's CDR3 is CALGQDTDTQYF. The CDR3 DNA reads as TGTGCCTTGGGACAGGACACAGATACGCAGTATTTT. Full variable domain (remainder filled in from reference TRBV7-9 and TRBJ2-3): DTGVSQNPRHKITKRGQNVTFRCDPISEHNRLYWYRQTLGQGPEFLTYFQNEAQLEKSRLLSDRFSAERPKGSFSTLEIQRTEQGDSAMYLCALGQDTDTQYFGPGTRLTVL.

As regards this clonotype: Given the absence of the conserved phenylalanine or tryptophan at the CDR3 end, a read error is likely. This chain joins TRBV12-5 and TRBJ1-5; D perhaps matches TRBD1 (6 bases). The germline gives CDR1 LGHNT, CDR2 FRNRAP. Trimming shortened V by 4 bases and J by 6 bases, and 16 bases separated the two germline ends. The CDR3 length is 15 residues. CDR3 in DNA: TGTGCTAGTGGTTCGGGACAAGGGGCCGGTCAGCCCCAGCATTCT. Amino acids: CASGSGQGAGQPQHS.

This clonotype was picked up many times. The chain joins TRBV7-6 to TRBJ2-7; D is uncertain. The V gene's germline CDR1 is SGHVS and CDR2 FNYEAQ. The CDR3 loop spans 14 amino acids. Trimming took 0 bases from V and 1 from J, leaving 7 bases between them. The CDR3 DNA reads TGTGCCAGCAGCTTAGCGGAGACATCCTACGAGCAGTACTTC. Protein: CASSLAETSYEQYF.

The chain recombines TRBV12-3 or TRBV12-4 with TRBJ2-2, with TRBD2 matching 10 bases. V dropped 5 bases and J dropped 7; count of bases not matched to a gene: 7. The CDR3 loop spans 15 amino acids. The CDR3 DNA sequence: TGTGCCAGCAGTCTAAGCGGGGGGGTGAACGGGGAGCTGTTTTTT. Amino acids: CASSLSGGVNGELFF.

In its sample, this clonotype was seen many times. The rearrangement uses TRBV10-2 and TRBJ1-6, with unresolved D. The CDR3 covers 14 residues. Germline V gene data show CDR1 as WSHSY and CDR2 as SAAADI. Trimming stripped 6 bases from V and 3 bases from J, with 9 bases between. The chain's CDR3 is CASSPAGYNSPLHF. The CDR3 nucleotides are TGCGCCAGCAGCCCCGCCGGCTATAATTCACCCCTCCACTTT.

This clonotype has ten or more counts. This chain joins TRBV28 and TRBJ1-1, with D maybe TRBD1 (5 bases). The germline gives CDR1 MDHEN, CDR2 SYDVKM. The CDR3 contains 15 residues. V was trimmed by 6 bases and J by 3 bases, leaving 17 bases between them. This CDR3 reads CASSLYGGMYTEAFF. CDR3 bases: TGTGCCAGCAGCCTGTACGGGGGGATGTACACTGAAGCTTTCTTT.

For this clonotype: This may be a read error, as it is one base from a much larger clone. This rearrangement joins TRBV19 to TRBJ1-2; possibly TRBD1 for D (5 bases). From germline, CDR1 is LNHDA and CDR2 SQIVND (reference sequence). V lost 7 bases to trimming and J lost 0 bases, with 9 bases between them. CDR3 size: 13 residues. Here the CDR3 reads CASNDSPNYGYTF. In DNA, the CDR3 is TGTGCCAGTAATGACAGCCCTAACTATGGCTACACCTTC.

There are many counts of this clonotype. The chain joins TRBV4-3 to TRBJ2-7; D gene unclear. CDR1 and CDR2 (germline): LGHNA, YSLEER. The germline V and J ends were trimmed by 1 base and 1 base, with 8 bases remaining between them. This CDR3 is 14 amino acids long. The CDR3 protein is CASSQAFGSYEQYF. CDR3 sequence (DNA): TGCGCCAGCAGCCAAGCTTTCGGTTCCTACGAGCAGTACTTC.

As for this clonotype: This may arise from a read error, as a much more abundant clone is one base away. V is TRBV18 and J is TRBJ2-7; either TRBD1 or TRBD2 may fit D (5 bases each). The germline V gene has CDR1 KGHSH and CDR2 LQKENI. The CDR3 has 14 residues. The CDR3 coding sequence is TGTGCCAGCTCACCACCGGCAGGGACCTACGAGCAGTGCTTC. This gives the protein CASSPPAGTYEQCF. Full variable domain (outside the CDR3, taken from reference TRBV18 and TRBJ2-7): NAGVMQNPRHLVRRRGQEARLRCSPMKGHSHVYWYRQLPEEGLKFMVYLQKENIIDESGMPKERFSAEFPKEGPSILRIQQVVRGDSAAYFCASSPPAGTYEQCFGPGTRLTVT.

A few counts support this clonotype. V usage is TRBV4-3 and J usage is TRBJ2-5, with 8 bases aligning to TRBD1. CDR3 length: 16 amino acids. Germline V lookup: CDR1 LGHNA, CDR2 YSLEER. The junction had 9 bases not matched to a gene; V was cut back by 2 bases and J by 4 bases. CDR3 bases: TGCGCCAGCAGCCAAACCGGACAGGGAAGGCCAGAGACCCAGTACTTC. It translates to CASSQTGQGRPETQYF.

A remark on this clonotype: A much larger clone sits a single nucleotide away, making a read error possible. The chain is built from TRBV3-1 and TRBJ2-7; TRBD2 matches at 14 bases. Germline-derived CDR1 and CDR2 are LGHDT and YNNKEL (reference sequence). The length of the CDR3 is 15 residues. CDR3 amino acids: CAGSHGTSGSHEQYF. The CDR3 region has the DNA TGTGCCGGCAGCCACGGGACTAGCGGGAGCCACGAGCAGTACTTC.

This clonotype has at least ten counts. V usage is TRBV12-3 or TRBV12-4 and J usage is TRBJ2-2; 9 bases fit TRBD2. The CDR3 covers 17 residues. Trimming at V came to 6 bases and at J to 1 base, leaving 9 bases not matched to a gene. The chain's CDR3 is CASRKKQAGGNTGELFF. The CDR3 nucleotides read TGTGCCAGCAGGAAAAAACAAGCGGGAGGGAACACCGGGGAGCTGTTTTTT.

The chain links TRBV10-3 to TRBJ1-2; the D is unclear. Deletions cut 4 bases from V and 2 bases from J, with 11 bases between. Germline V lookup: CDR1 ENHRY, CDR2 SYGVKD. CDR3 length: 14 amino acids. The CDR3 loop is CAISGERENYGYTF. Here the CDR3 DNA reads TGTGCCATCAGTGGAGAAAGGGAGAACTATGGCTACACCTTC.

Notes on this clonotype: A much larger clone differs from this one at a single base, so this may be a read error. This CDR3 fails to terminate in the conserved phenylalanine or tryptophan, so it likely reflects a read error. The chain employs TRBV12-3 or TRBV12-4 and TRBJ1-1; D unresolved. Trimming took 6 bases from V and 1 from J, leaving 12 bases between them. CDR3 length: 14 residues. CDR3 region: CASSLSHTNTEAFS. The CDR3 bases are TGTGCCAGCAGCTTATCCCACACGAACACTGAAGCTTTCTCT.

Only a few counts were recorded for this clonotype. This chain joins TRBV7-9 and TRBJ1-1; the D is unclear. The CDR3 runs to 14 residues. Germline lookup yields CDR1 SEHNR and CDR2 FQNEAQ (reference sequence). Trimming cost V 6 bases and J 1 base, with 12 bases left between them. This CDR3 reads CASSFFSGNTEAFF. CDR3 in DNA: TGTGCCAGCAGTTTTTTTTCGGGGAACACTGAAGCTTTCTTT.

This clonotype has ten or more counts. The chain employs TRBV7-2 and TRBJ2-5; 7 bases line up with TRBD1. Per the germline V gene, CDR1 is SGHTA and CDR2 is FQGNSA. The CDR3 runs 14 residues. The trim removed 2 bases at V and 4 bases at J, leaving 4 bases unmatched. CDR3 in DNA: TGTGCCAGCAGCTTACCCACAGGGGCAGAGACCCAGTACTTC. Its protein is CASSLPTGAETQYF.

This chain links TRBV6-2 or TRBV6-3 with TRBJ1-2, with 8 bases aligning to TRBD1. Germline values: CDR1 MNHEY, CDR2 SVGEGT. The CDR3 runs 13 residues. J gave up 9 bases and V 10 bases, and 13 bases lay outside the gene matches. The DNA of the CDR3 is TGTGCCATCTGGACAGGGAGTAGGTATAGCTACACCTTC. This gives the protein CAIWTGSRYSYTF.

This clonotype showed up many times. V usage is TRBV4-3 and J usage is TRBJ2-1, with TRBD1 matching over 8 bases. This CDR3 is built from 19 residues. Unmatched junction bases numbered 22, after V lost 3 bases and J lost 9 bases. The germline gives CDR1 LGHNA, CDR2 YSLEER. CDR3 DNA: TGCGCCAGCAGCCAGGAATATTCGTCCATGGACAGGGAGAGAGGTGAGCAGTTCTTC. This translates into CASSQEYSSMDRERGEQFF.

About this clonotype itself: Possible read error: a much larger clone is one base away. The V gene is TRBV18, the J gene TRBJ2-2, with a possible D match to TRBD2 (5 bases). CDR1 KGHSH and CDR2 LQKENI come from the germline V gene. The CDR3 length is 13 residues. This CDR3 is CASSPRDTGEPFF. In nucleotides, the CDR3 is TGTGCCAGCTCACCTCGAGACACCGGGGAGCCGTTTTTT.